The next 25 T cell receptor beta chains were all read from a single sample in a study of blood T cell repertoires in COVID-19. Here immunoSEQ multiplex PCR was the method, and the copy in TCRdb shows in-frame clones only, minus some. This table holds about 110,000 clones, roughly 75% found once. Sequencing was done on a sample of peripheral blood. Receptors originate from a human donor in a cohort sampled during active or convalescent COVID-19.

The rearrangement joins TRBV5-1 to TRBJ2-1, with 16 bases that match TRBD2. The CDR3 has 17 residues. The germline V gene has CDR1 SGHRS and CDR2 YFSETQ. Trimming removed 4 bases from V and 8 bases from J; junction bases left unmatched: 9. The CDR3: CASSQGTSGRGGDEQFF. CDR3 bases: TGCGCCAGCAGCCAAGGGACTAGCGGGAGGGGGGGCGATGAGCAGTTCTTC.

This chain joins TRBV11-2 and TRBJ2-7; no reliable D call. Trimming cost V 1 base and J 1 base, with 8 bases left between them. The CDR3 totals 14 residues. Germline-derived CDR1 and CDR2 are SGHAT and FQNNGV. The CDR3 here is CASSLVRESYEQYF. Here the CDR3 DNA reads TGTGCCAGCAGCTTAGTTCGAGAATCCTACGAGCAGTACTTC.

Details on this clone: At the DNA level, this CDR3 is encoded by other sequences in the same sample as well. This rearrangement joins TRBV18 to TRBJ2-1, with a possible D match to TRBD1 (6 bases). CDR1 and CDR2 (germline): KGHSH, LQKENI. The CDR3 is 15 residues long. V lost 2 bases and J lost 0, with 8 bases in between. CDR3 in DNA: TGTGCCAGCTCACCAGGGGGCAGCTCCTACAATGAGCAGTTCTTC. Encoded protein: CASSPGGSSYNEQFF.

The chain joins TRBV18 to TRBJ2-1, with a possible D match to TRBD1 (6 bases). The CDR3 is made up of 15 amino acids. V was trimmed by 0 bases and J by 6 bases, leaving 12 bases between them. From germline, CDR1 is KGHSH and CDR2 LQKENI. The CDR3 sequence is CASSPPNRDINEQFF. The CDR3 nucleotides are TGTGCCAGCTCACCACCGAACAGGGATATCAATGAGCAGTTCTTC.

The sample holds a few counts of this clone. The chain is built from TRBV4-1 and TRBJ2-7; possibly TRBD2 for D (6 bases). V gave up 2 bases and J gave up 4 bases, with 9 bases separating them. The CDR3 is 13 amino acids. The germline V gene has CDR1 MGHRA and CDR2 YSYEKL. The CDR3 region is CASSQKSGYEQYF. The CDR3 DNA sequence: TGCGCCAGCAGCCAAAAAAGCGGGTACGAGCAGTACTTC.

A single count supports this clone. The chain uses TRBV19 and TRBJ1-2, with 8 bases aligning to TRBD1. This CDR3 contains 15 residues. V shed 7 bases and J 8 bases; nucleotides not matched to a gene: 15. CDR1 is LNHDA, CDR2 SQIVND, per germline (reference sequence). CDR3 nucleotides: TGTGCCAGTACCCCAAGCACAGCACAGGGGGTCGGCTACACCTTC. It encodes CASTPSTAQGVGYTF. Looking up the rest from reference TRBV19 and TRBJ1-2 gives the full variable domain: DGGITQSPKYLFRKEGQNVTLSCEQNLNHDAMYWYRQDPGQGLRLIYYSQIVNDFQKGDIAEGYSVSREKKESFPLTVTSAQKNPTAFYLCASTPSTAQGVGYTFGSGTRLTVV.

The chain carries TRBV3-1 (or the pseudogene TRBV3-2) and TRBJ1-2; 11 positions match TRBD1. Unmatched junction bases numbered 15, after V lost 5 bases and J lost 4 bases. Germline lookup yields CDR1 LGHDT and CDR2 YNNKEL (reference sequence). The CDR3 spans 18 residues. In DNA form, the CDR3 reads TGTGCCAGCAGCATTGGCCAAACGGACAGGGGGCGCTTCTATGGCTACACCTTC. Its translation: CASSIGQTDRGRFYGYTF.

This clone is a singleton in its sample. V gene TRBV28 combines with J gene TRBJ2-1, with D maybe TRBD2 (5 bases). The germline V and J ends were trimmed by 5 bases and 15 bases, with 14 bases remaining between them. This CDR3 region has 11 residues. Germline assignment: CDR1 MDHEN and CDR2 SYDVKM. The CDR3 reads CASSADFSPFF. The CDR3 region has the DNA TGTGCCAGCAGTGCGGACTTTTCACCGTTCTTC. Based on the CDR3 plus reference TRBV28 and TRBJ2-1, the full variable domain is DVKVTQSSRYLVKRTGEKVFLECVQDMDHENMFWYRQDPGLGLRLIYFSYDVKMKEKGDIPEGYSVSREKKERFSLILESASTNQTSMYLCASSADFSPFFGPGTRLTVL.

This chain links TRBV3-1 (or the pseudogene TRBV3-2) with TRBJ2-5; TRBD2 might be the D (7 bases). Germline V gene data show CDR1 as LGHDT and CDR2 as YNNKEL (reference sequence). Trimming pared 7 bases from V and 4 bases from J, leaving 19 bases between. This CDR3 has 15 amino acids. The CDR3 spells CASKGLGGGPETQYF. Written as DNA, the CDR3 is TGTGCCAGCAAAGGGCTAGGGGGGGGTCCAGAGACCCAGTACTTC.

The chain recombines TRBV2 with TRBJ1-5; possible D gene TRBD1, 5 bases. The germline CDR1 and CDR2 sequences are SNHLY and FYNNEI. Trimming stripped 2 bases from V and 3 bases from J, with 11 bases between. The CDR3 extends over 15 amino acids. The CDR3: CASSEWRGYNQPQHF. DNA of the CDR3: TGTGCCAGCAGTGAATGGAGGGGATACAATCAGCCCCAGCATTTT.

The chain combines TRBV7-8 with TRBJ2-2; 7 nucleotides line up with TRBD1. Germline CDR1 SGHVS, CDR2 FQNEAQ. After removal of 5 bases from V and 5 bases from J, the junction contained 11 bases not matched to a gene. CDR3 length: 16 residues. The CDR3 region has the DNA TGTGCCAGCAGCCATCCCGGGACAGTCGGTACCGGGGAGCTGTTTTTT. Translation: CASSHPGTVGTGELFF. Combining the CDR3 with reference TRBV7-8 and TRBJ2-2 gives the whole variable domain GAGVSQSPRYKVAKRGQDVALRCDPISGHVSLFWYQQALGQGPEFLTYFQNEAQLDKSGLPSDRFFAERPEGSVSTLKIQRTQQEDSAVYLCASSHPGTVGTGELFFGEGSRLTVL.

The gene calls are TRBV18 and TRBJ2-7; 9 nucleotides match TRBD1. The junction had 11 bases not matched to a gene; V was cut back by 8 bases and J by 6 bases. CDR1 KGHSH and CDR2 LQKENI come from the germline V gene. The CDR3 runs 14 residues. CDR3 loop: CASGALDRGSEQYF. The CDR3 DNA sequence: TGTGCCAGCGGTGCCCTGGACAGGGGTTCCGAGCAGTACTTC.

CDR3 bases: TGTGCCAGCAGCTTAGCCTTGGGGCTCCCCGATGGTGGCTACACCTTC. Protein sequence: CASSLALGLPDGGYTF. The V and J genes are TRBV7-2 and TRBJ1-2, with a weak D call TRBD1 (5 bases). Germline V gene sequence: CDR1 SGHTA, CDR2 FQGNSA. V was trimmed by 0 bases and J by 7 bases, leaving 18 bases between them. CDR3 length: 16 residues.

This clone has just a few counts. The chain joins TRBV7-6 to TRBJ1-2; no reliable D call. Looked up from germline, CDR1 is SGHVS and CDR2 is FNYEAQ. The V gene lost 5 bases and the J gene lost 3 bases, with 19 bases spanning the gap. This CDR3 has 16 amino acids. In DNA, the CDR3 is TGTGCCAGCAGCGTCACCCCTAGTGCCGCTCACTATGGCTACACCTTC. This translates into CASSVTPSAAHYGYTF.

The chain recombines TRBV5-6 with TRBJ2-5, with 12 bases fitting TRBD2. CDR3 length equals 16 residues. V dropped 6 bases and J dropped 1; count of bases not matched to a gene: 7. The germline V gene has CDR1 SGHDT and CDR2 YYEEEE. Here the CDR3 reads CASTNRLAGVQETQYF. As DNA, the CDR3 is TGTGCCAGCACCAACCGACTAGCGGGGGTCCAAGAGACCCAGTACTTC.

This clone appeared a few times. The gene calls are TRBV4-3 and TRBJ1-6; D is perhaps TRBD1 (6 bases). Per the germline V gene, CDR1 is LGHNA and CDR2 is YSLEER. V lost 2 bases and J lost 4, with 15 bases in between. The CDR3 covers 17 residues. The CDR3 DNA is TGCGCCAGCAGCCAACTAAGGACAGCTATGTATAATTCACCCCTCCACTTT. Translation: CASSQLRTAMYNSPLHF.

This clone was counted once. The rearrangement uses TRBV28 and TRBJ1-3; D is uncertain. This CDR3 has 14 residues. Germline CDR1 is MDHEN and CDR2 is SYDVKM. The V end was cut by 2 bases, the J end by 0 bases, with 5 bases between. The CDR3 DNA reads TGTGCCAGCAGTTTACTCCCCTCTGGAAACACCATATATTTT. It specifies CASSLLPSGNTIYF.

J is TRBJ1-4 and V is TRBV4-3; the D gene is possibly TRBD1 (6 bases). Trimming cost V 4 bases and J 2 bases, with 14 bases left between them. This CDR3 has 16 amino acids. CDR1 and CDR2 (germline): LGHNA, YSLEER. The chain's CDR3 is CASSLTGGATNEKLFF. CDR3 DNA sequence: TGCGCCAGCAGCCTAACGGGGGGGGCGACTAATGAAAAACTGTTTTTT.

This rearrangement joins TRBV5-1 to TRBJ1-5, with 7 bases aligning to TRBD1. This CDR3 comprises 14 residues. CDR1 is SGHRS, CDR2 YFSETQ, per germline. With V trimmed by 0 bases and J by 7 bases, 4 bases remained unmatched. CDR3 sequence (DNA): TGCGCCAGCAGCTTGGCAGTAGGGGGCCAGCCCCAGCATTTT. Its protein product is CASSLAVGGQPQHF.

This rearrangement joins TRBV5-1 to TRBJ2-3; 8 positions agree with TRBD2. The CDR3 sequence is 16 residues long. The V and J ends lost 0 bases and 2 bases, in that order; junction bases with no gene match: 5. CDR1 SGHRS and CDR2 YFSETQ come from the germline V gene. This chain's CDR3 is CASSLGAGANTDTQYF. CDR3 in DNA: TGCGCCAGCAGCTTGGGAGCGGGGGCCAACACAGATACGCAGTATTTT.

The chain couples TRBV28 to TRBJ2-7; 8 nucleotides agree with TRBD1. The germline CDR1 and CDR2 sequences are MDHEN and SYDVKM. The CDR3 totals 15 residues. V trimming: 4 bases; J trimming: 5 bases; junction bases outside the gene matches: 10. In DNA form, the CDR3 reads TGTGCCAGCAGTTCCACAGGGGGAATGATCCACGAGCAGTACTTC. It yields the protein CASSSTGGMIHEQYF.

The chain joins TRBV18 to TRBJ1-2; TRBD1 might be the D (6 bases). Per the germline V gene, CDR1 is KGHSH and CDR2 is LQKENI. Trimming shortened V by 5 bases and J by 4 bases, and 20 bases separated the two germline ends. CDR3 length equals 16 residues. The CDR3 sequence: CASSSRIQGLRYGYTF. The CDR3 DNA reads TGTGCCAGCTCATCGAGGATCCAGGGGCTTCGCTATGGCTACACCTTC. The full variable domain, its missing parts supplied by reference TRBV18 and TRBJ1-2, is NAGVMQNPRHLVRRRGQEARLRCSPMKGHSHVYWYRQLPEEGLKFMVYLQKENIIDESGMPKERFSAEFPKEGPSILRIQQVVRGDSAAYFCASSSRIQGLRYGYTFGSGTRLTVV.

This chain links TRBV11-2 with TRBJ2-1, with TRBD2 as a possible D gene (6 bases). This CDR3 has 17 amino acids. The germline V gene encodes CDR1 SGHAT and CDR2 FQNNGV. Trimming removed 1 base from V and 0 bases from J, with 13 bases in between. In nucleotides, the CDR3 is TGTGCCAGCAGCTTAGCCCCGGGACTGAGCTCCTACAATGAGCAGTTCTTC. As protein: CASSLAPGLSSYNEQFF.

The chain uses TRBV27 and TRBJ1-1; D unclear. This CDR3 region has 17 residues. V lost 3 bases and J lost 1, with 18 bases in between. The germline CDR1 and CDR2 sequences are MNHEY and SMNVEV (reference sequence). The CDR3 nucleotides read TGTGCCAGCAGTTTGGGAGCGGGCGGCTGGAAGAACACTGAAGCTTTCTTT. Its translation is CASSLGAGGWKNTEAFF.

V gene TRBV5-4 combines with J gene TRBJ2-3; weak D call: TRBD2 (5 bases). V was trimmed by 1 base and J by 0 bases, leaving 12 bases between them. This CDR3 has 16 residues. Per the germline V gene, CDR1 is SGHNT and CDR2 is YYREEE (reference sequence). The CDR3 DNA reads TGTGCCAGCAGCTTGTGGTCGGGATCTAGCACAGATACGCAGTATTTT. Translation: CASSLWSGSSTDTQYF.